This T cell receptor beta chain came from a study of T cells in Graves' hyperthyroidism and ophthalmopathy. TCR beta CDR3 regions were amplified from RNA transcripts. Researchers ran a first-round RT-PCR on the TCR CDR3 using the HTBI primer set. TCRdb itself ran the multiplex PCR reads through MiXCR, one entry per CDR3 protein. The sample carries around 560,000 distinct CDR3 sequences, over 15% recorded once. This CDR3 contains 14 residues. V gave up 3 bases and J gave up 8 bases, with 14 bases separating them. For Graves' hyperthyroidism to be stable, ophthalmopathy could not progress within 18 months. The study based diagnoses on clinical symptoms, serum thyroxine and TRAb, thyroid ultrasound and orbital computed tomography.

The sequenced sample was blood. This sequence joins TRBV12-3 or TRBV12-4 and TRBJ2-1; maybe TRBD1 (5 bases). The receptor was derived from a woman aged 18-29 years with Graves' hyperthyroidism. The CDR3 loop reads CASSFLPEGDEQFF. The CDR3 DNA reads TGTGCCAGCAGTTTCCTCCCAGAAGGGGATGAGCAGTTCTTC.